The source of this T cell receptor (beta chain) is a study of regulatory T cells in long-lasting Graves disease. Background on the study: Recently diagnosed Graves' patients had received antithyroid drugs for under 3 months. General study findings and limits: Persistent disease favored TRBV28, TRBJ1-2 and TRBJ2-5.

Time point here: newly diagnosed GD, antithyroid drugs for less than 3 months. Construction of the TCR library relied on RNA isolated from PBMCs. This clonotype was seen more than once but under ten times. Its antigen remains unknown. Possible read error: a much larger clone is one base away. Arm-PCR with iRepertoire HTBI primers amplified the CDR3 regions for these TCR beta libraries. In TCRdb, the multiplex PCR reads were re-called with MiXCR into one record per CDR3 protein. The sample lists 400,000 to 500,000 distinct CDR3 sequences; around 15% were seen once. This CDR3 comprises 14 residues. Germline loops: CDR1 DFQATT, CDR2 SNEGSKA (reference sequence). These data were likewise used in another study, on T cells in Graves' hyperthyroidism and ophthalmopathy. As that report states: HTBI primers drove first-round RT-PCR of the TCR CDR3.

The receptor was isolated from a woman aged 25 to 39 with Graves disease. This rearrangement joins TRBV20-1 to TRBJ2-3, with TRBD2 matching over 9 bases. The sequencing here drew on peripheral blood mononuclear cells (PBMCs), taken at new diagnosis, from a patient treated with antithyroid drugs. CDR3 sequence (DNA): TGCAGTGCCCGGCTAGCGGGAAGAACAGATACGCAGTGTTTT. Translation: CSARLAGRTDTQCF.